These T cell receptor beta chains were read from a single sample in a study of Ad26.COV2.S vaccination and SARS-CoV-2 variants. TCRdb's copy holds only in-frame clones and misses some; the assay was immunoSEQ multiplex PCR. The sample contains about 350,000 clones, roughly 94% of which appear only once. The sequencing used peripheral blood, collected after recovery from COVID-19. All receptors derive from a human donor who had recovered from COVID-19. Both conserved end residues are part of each CDR3. D genes are given only for firm matches.

J gene | V gene | D gene | CDR3 protein
TRBJ2-1 | TRBV9 | TRBD2 | CASSPTSGGHNEQFF
TRBJ1-1 | TRBV7-9 | - | CASRRGTEAFF
TRBJ1-5 | TRBV10-3 | - | CAISVQGANQPQHF
TRBJ2-3 | TRBV4-2 | TRBD2 | CASSQEFTSGAGDTQYF
TRBJ1-1 | TRBV29-1 | TRBD1 | CSVGTGGTEAFF
TRBJ2-3 | TRBV20-1 | - | CSASRWRGRTDTQYF
TRBJ1-1 | TRBV6-6 | - | CASSTLGVSEAFF
TRBJ2-7 | TRBV10-3 | TRBD2 | CAISEPSGGETELYEQYF
TRBJ2-7 | TRBV20-1 | - | CSASRGVHEQYF
TRBJ1-1 | TRBV15 | TRBD1 | CATSRGQGLNTEAFF